This is a list of T cell receptor beta chains from one sample in a study of cytotoxic CD8 clonotypes in ibrutinib-treated CLL. Only in-frame clones appear in the TCRdb table, and some are missing; sequencing was by immunoSEQ multiplex PCR. The table has around 310,000 clones, roughly 79% seen once. This sample comprised PBMCs, obtained before ibrutinib treatment. These TCRs come from a human donor with chronic lymphocytic leukemia. CDR3s include the opening cysteine and the closing phenylalanine or tryptophan. Fields, in order: D gene, clone size, J gene, V gene, CDR3 protein, CDR3 DNA. The D gene is left open where the match is weak. A clone size is listed for some rows: how often the clone was seen (once, few, many), or a class if it is expanded.

TRBD2 | NA | TRBJ2-7 | TRBV14 | CASRRTSGREQYF | TGTGCCAGCAGACGGACTAGCGGGAGAGAGCAGTACTTC
TRBD1 | NA | TRBJ2-7 | TRBV10-3 | CAISFRTGGVYEQYF | TGTGCCATCAGTTTTCGGACAGGGGGCGTCTACGAGCAGTACTTC
NA | NA | TRBJ2-7 | TRBV14 | CASSQRWALHEQYF | TGTGCCAGCAGCCAACGTTGGGCTCTCCACGAGCAGTACTTC
NA | NA | TRBJ2-3 | TRBV9 | CASSVELSTATQYF | TGTGCCAGCAGCGTAGAACTAAGCACAGCTACGCAGTATTTT
TRBD1 | NA | TRBJ2-1 | TRBV7-3 | CASSAGTGMYNEQFF | TGTGCCAGCAGCGCCGGGACAGGGATGTACAATGAGCAGTTCTTC
NA | NA | TRBJ1-2 | TRBV4-3 | CASSQDPGSYGYTF | TGCGCCAGCAGCCAAGATCCTGGCAGCTATGGCTACACCTTC
NA | NA | TRBJ1-1 | TRBV6-5 | CASSYSGQAFF | TGTGCCAGCAGTTACTCAGGGCAAGCCTTCTTT
TRBD1 | NA | TRBJ2-1 | TRBV27 | CASSLRSGQGALHNEQFF | TGTGCCAGCAGTTTACGTTCGGGACAGGGGGCGCTTCACAATGAGCAGTTCTTC
NA | NA | TRBJ1-1 | TRBV19 | CASSIALLNTEAFF | TGTGCCAGTAGTATAGCACTCTTGAACACTGAAGCTTTCTTT
NA | NA | TRBJ2-1 | TRBV6-6 | CASSYSGPRLSNEQFF | TGTGCCAGCAGTTACTCGGGACCGCGCCTTTCTAATGAGCAGTTCTTC
NA | NA | TRBJ2-2 | TRBV19 | CAIRGGKLNTGELFF | TGTGCCATCAGAGGGGGGAAGCTAAACACCGGGGAGCTGTTTTTT
NA | NA | TRBJ2-3 | TRBV7-9 | CASSLARTLSLQYF | TGTGCCAGCAGCTTAGCGCGGACCCTGTCTCTGCAGTATTTT
NA | NA | TRBJ2-7 | TRBV6-6 | CDSQRVCLYEQYF | TGTGATTCCCAGAGGGTTTGTCTCTACGAGCAGTACTTC
NA | few | TRBJ2-1 | TRBV9 | CASSVETSSDYNEQFF | TGTGCCAGCAGCGTAGAGACATCTAGCGACTACAATGAGCAGTTCTTC
NA | few | TRBJ2-7 | TRBV27 | CASSLSGIEQYF | TGTGCCAGCAGTTTATCGGGGATCGAGCAGTACTTC
NA | NA | TRBJ2-7 | TRBV7-9 | CASSLAGFDEQYF | TGTGCCAGCAGCTTAGCAGGGTTCGACGAGCAGTACTTC
NA | NA | TRBJ1-3 | TRBV9 | CASSVGSVSGNTIYF | TGTGCCAGCAGCGTAGGGTCGGTCTCAGGAAACACCATATATTTT
NA | once | TRBJ2-5 | TRBV7-2 | CASSLVAETQYF | TGTGCCAGCAGCTTAGTAGCGGAGACCCAGTACTTC
NA | NA | TRBJ2-5 | TRBV27 | CASSLGAGSETQYF | TGTGCCAGCAGTTTAGGGGCGGGGAGCGAGACCCAGTACTTC
TRBD1 | NA | TRBJ1-1 | TRBV27 | CASSPNRGYTEAFF | TGTGCCAGCAGTCCGAACAGGGGGTACACTGAAGCTTTCTTT
NA | NA | TRBJ1-3 | TRBV30 | CAWQSFSGNTIYF | TGTGCCTGGCAATCGTTCTCTGGAAACACCATATATTTT
TRBD1 | NA | TRBJ1-5 | TRBV9 | CASSQTGSNQPQHF | TGTGCCAGCAGCCAGACAGGGAGCAATCAGCCCCAGCATTTT
TRBD2 | NA | TRBJ2-1 | TRBV2 | CASSGDPGLASYNEQFF | TGTGCCAGCAGTGGGGATCCGGGACTAGCGAGCTACAATGAGCAGTTCTTC
TRBD2 | once | TRBJ2-2 | TRBV7-6 | CASRRTSGNTGELFF | TGTGCCAGCAGACGGACTAGCGGGAACACCGGGGAGCTGTTTTTT
NA | NA | TRBJ2-7 | TRBV5-1 | CASSFPTAYEQYF | TGCGCCAGCAGCTTCCCTACGGCCTACGAGCAGTACTTC
NA | NA | TRBJ1-4 | TRBV5-1 | CASAPNSNEKLFF | TGCGCCAGCGCCCCAAACAGTAATGAAAAACTGTTTTTT
NA | NA | TRBJ1-3 | TRBV5-1 | CASSLEAGSLSGNTIYF | TGCGCCAGCAGCTTGGAGGCCGGATCCCTCTCTGGAAACACCATATATTTT
NA | NA | TRBJ1-3 | TRBV4-2 | CASSQDSPALGSGNTIYF | TGTGCCAGCAGCCAAGATAGTCCGGCTCTGGGATCTGGAAACACCATATATTTT
NA | NA | TRBJ1-1 | TRBV6-5 | CASSTPTEAFF | TGTGCCAGCAGTACACCCACTGAAGCTTTCTTT
NA | NA | TRBJ2-4 | TRBV6-1 | CASSVRTEAKLAKNIQYF | TGTGCCAGCAGTGTTAGGACCGAAGCTAAACTAGCCAAAAACATTCAGTACTTC
NA | NA | TRBJ1-1 | TRBV7-9 | CASRFPGRIEGDNTEAFF | TGTGCCAGCAGATTCCCGGGACGTATAGAGGGGGATAACACTGAAGCTTTCTTT
NA | NA | TRBJ1-5 | TRBV27 | CASSLFPKGGNQPQHF | TGTGCCAGCAGTTTATTTCCCAAAGGGGGGAATCAGCCCCAGCATTTT
TRBD1 | NA | TRBJ2-7 | TRBV4-1 | CASSQTGTGVYEQYF | TGCGCCAGCAGCCAGACCGGGACAGGGGTATACGAGCAGTACTTC
NA | NA | TRBJ2-7 | TRBV11-2 | CASSYSSSGGVGEQYF | TGTGCCAGCAGCTACTCCAGCTCCGGGGGAGTTGGTGAGCAGTACTTC
NA | NA | TRBJ2-5 | TRBV29-1 | CSVQGLEYRELETQYF | TGCAGCGTTCAGGGGTTAGAATATCGGGAACTGGAGACCCAGTACTTC
NA | NA | TRBJ1-2 | TRBV27 | CASSLSTGSRGGYTF | TGTGCCAGCAGTTTATCGACGGGATCTCGGGGTGGCTACACCTTC
NA | NA | TRBJ1-5 | TRBV9 | CASSGGDGQPQHF | TGTGCCAGCAGCGGGGGGGATGGCCAGCCCCAGCATTTT
NA | NA | TRBJ2-1 | TRBV14 | CASRGLGYNEQFF | TGTGCCAGCAGGGGCCTGGGGTACAATGAGCAGTTCTTC
TRBD2 | NA | TRBJ2-7 | TRBV2 | CASRLAEASYEQYF | TGTGCCAGCCGACTAGCGGAAGCGTCCTACGAGCAGTACTTC
NA | NA | TRBJ2-3 | TRBV6-5 | CASSSPGSYTQYF | TGTGCCAGCAGCTCTCCCGGTTCGTATACGCAGTATTTT
NA | NA | TRBJ2-2 | TRBV2 | CASSEPRKNTGELFF | TGTGCCAGCAGTGAACCCCGGAAGAACACCGGGGAGCTGTTTTTT
TRBD1 | NA | TRBJ1-1 | TRBV7-9 | CASSSSRGTGRAFF | TGTGCCAGCAGCTCTAGCAGGGGGACAGGGCGAGCTTTCTTT
TRBD2 | NA | TRBJ2-2 | TRBV12-5 | CASGLVQRLAEGPRDGELFF | TGTGCTAGTGGTTTGGTACAAAGGCTAGCGGAAGGGCCTAGGGACGGGGAGCTGTTTTTT
NA | few | TRBJ1-2 | TRBV30 | CAWRPTVVYGYTF | TGTGCCTGGAGGCCCACCGTGGTCTATGGCTACACCTTC
NA | few | TRBJ2-5 | TRBV6-5 | CASSYPLGMGEYF | TGTGCCAGCAGTTACCCACTAGGCATGGGGGAGTACTTC
NA | NA | TRBJ1-5 | TRBV7-2 | CASSLASVNSHQPQHF | TGTGCCAGCAGCTTAGCGTCCGTTAACAGTCATCAGCCCCAGCATTTT